These 29 T cell receptor beta chains came from one sample sequenced in a study of blood T cell repertoires in COVID-19. Generated by immunoSEQ multiplex PCR, the TCRdb table keeps only in-frame clones and is missing some. Seen here are over 200,000 clones, roughly 84% observed once, and the top ten hold 6.8%. Specimen: PBMCs or T cells enriched from blood (not recorded which). The receptors stem from a woman aged 40 to 49 who had recovered from COVID-19.

V gene TRBV18 combines with J gene TRBJ1-3, with a possible D match to TRBD1 (6 bases). Germline loops: CDR1 KGHSH, CDR2 LQKENI. The CDR3 runs to 14 residues. Trimming shortened V by 5 bases and J by 1 base, and 9 bases separated the two germline ends. The chain's CDR3 is CASSSQGSGNTIYF. The CDR3 DNA is TGTGCCAGCTCATCCCAGGGGTCTGGAAACACCATATATTTT.

This chain uses TRBV27 with TRBJ2-2, with D unresolved. CDR3 length: 14 residues. Germline CDR1 MNHEY, CDR2 SMNVEV (reference sequence). Deletions cut 3 bases from V and 1 base from J, with 6 bases between. The CDR3 bases are TGTGCCAGCAGTTTCAGGCAGAACACCGGGGAGCTGTTTTTT. This codes for CASSFRQNTGELFF.

V and J are TRBV28 and TRBJ2-1; no definite D call. CDR1 and CDR2 from the germline V gene are MDHEN and SYDVKM. V was pared by 2 bases and J by 10 bases, with 6 bases between. This CDR3 has 11 amino acids. CDR3 sequence: CASSLNFEQFF. The CDR3 nucleotides read TGTGCCAGCAGTTTAAACTTCGAGCAGTTCTTC.

The chain is built from TRBV12-3 or TRBV12-4 and TRBJ2-6; D not certain. CDR3 size: 13 residues. Trimming cost V 5 bases and J 1 base, with 3 bases left between them. The CDR3 spells CASSPSGANVLTF. CDR3 bases: TGTGCCAGCAGTCCTTCTGGGGCCAACGTCCTGACTTTC.

This clone was seen only a few times. This chain uses TRBV7-9 with TRBJ1-1, with D tentatively TRBD1 (5 bases). The V end lost 2 bases, the J end lost 11 bases, and 12 bases lay between the germline ends. The CDR3 is made up of 12 amino acids. Germline V gene lookup returns CDR1 SEHNR and CDR2 FQNEAQ (reference sequence). The CDR3 DNA follows: TGTGCCAGCAGCTTATCGGTTCGGGGGGCTTTCTTT. It specifies CASSLSVRGAFF.

This sequence joins TRBV27 and TRBJ2-5; the D gene is possibly TRBD2 (6 bases). Germline V lookup: CDR1 MNHEY, CDR2 SMNVEV (reference sequence). This CDR3 contains 14 residues. V was pared by 3 bases and J by 4 bases, with 12 bases between. CDR3 in DNA: TGTGCCAGCAGTTTGCAGGGAGGAGGAGAGACCCAGTACTTC. It encodes CASSLQGGGETQYF.

This chain links TRBV19 with TRBJ2-2; TRBD2 agrees at 12 bases. CDR1 is LNHDA, CDR2 SQIVND, per germline (reference sequence). J lost 7 bases, V lost 1 base, and 4 bases had no gene match. CDR3 length equals 16 residues. CDR3 residues: CASSIGLAGVIGELFF. The CDR3 DNA is TGTGCCAGTAGTATAGGACTAGCGGGAGTGATCGGGGAGCTGTTTTTT.

The chain links TRBV4-3 to TRBJ1-1, with D possibly matching TRBD1 (5 bases). Trimming shortened V by 3 bases and J by 4 bases, and 9 bases separated the two germline ends. Germline V lookup: CDR1 LGHNA, CDR2 YSLEER. The CDR3 extends over 13 amino acids. CDR3 in amino acids: CASSQVGVTEAFF. The CDR3 nucleotides read TGCGCCAGCAGCCAGGTAGGGGTCACTGAAGCTTTCTTT.

This chain uses TRBV10-1 with TRBJ2-1; 9 nucleotides align to TRBD1. There are 15 residues in the CDR3. Germline trimming cut 4 bases from V and 7 bases from J; bases unmatched to any gene: 8. CDR1 WNHNN and CDR2 SYGVQD come from the germline V gene (reference sequence). The CDR3 sequence: CASSVGTGQGNEQFF. CDR3 in DNA: TGCGCCAGCAGTGTCGGGACAGGGCAAGGGAATGAGCAGTTCTTC.

This sequence joins TRBV4-2 and TRBJ2-3; 10 positions agree with TRBD2. CDR3 length equals 17 residues. Looked up from germline, CDR1 is LGHNA and CDR2 is YNFKEQ. The V gene end was trimmed by 1 base and the J gene end by 5 bases; junction bases not matched to a gene: 9. The CDR3, as DNA: TGTGCCAGCAGCCAAGCTGTAGCGGGAGGATTCGGAGATACGCAGTATTTT. Residues: CASSQAVAGGFGDTQYF.

This chain links TRBV7-9 with TRBJ2-2; TRBD1 agrees at 9 bases. In germline, CDR1 is SEHNR, CDR2 FQNEAQ (reference sequence). V lost 2 bases, J lost 7 bases, and 5 bases stayed unmatched. The CDR3 loop spans 15 amino acids. The CDR3 sequence: CASSLPGTGRGELFF. CDR3 nucleotide sequence: TGTGCCAGCAGCTTACCCGGGACAGGGCGCGGGGAGCTGTTTTTT.

The rearrangement uses TRBV7-2 and TRBJ2-1; D is undetermined. The germline V and J ends were trimmed by 5 bases and 3 bases, with 11 bases remaining between them. Germline V lookup: CDR1 SGHTA, CDR2 FQGNSA. The CDR3 is 14 amino acids. In DNA, the CDR3 is TGTGCCAGCAGCCCCCGGAGTGGCTACAATGAGCAGTTCTTC. Amino acid sequence: CASSPRSGYNEQFF.

The rearrangement uses TRBV24-1 and TRBJ1-4, with 7 bases that match TRBD1. Trimming at V came to 7 bases and at J to 8 bases, leaving 9 bases not matched to a gene. The germline V gene has CDR1 KGHDR and CDR2 SFDVKD. The CDR3 is 14 residues long. CDR3: CATRETGRGEKLFF. CDR3 nucleotides: TGTGCCACCAGGGAGACAGGGAGAGGGGAAAAACTGTTTTTT.

The chain carries TRBV19 and TRBJ1-2; D unclear. Germline V gene lookup returns CDR1 LNHDA and CDR2 SQIVND (reference sequence). The CDR3 contains 16 residues. Trimming removed 4 bases from V and 3 bases from J, with 18 bases in between. CDR3 in DNA: TGTGCCAGTAGTAGATCATTAGCAGTCCTGGACTATGGCTACACCTTC. Its protein is CASSRSLAVLDYGYTF.

The chain couples TRBV6-5 to TRBJ1-5; 9 bases match TRBD1. The CDR3 totals 13 residues. Germline V gene data show CDR1 as MNHEY and CDR2 as SVGAGI. V was pared by 5 bases and J by 7 bases, with 3 bases of the junction left unmatched. CDR3 loop: CASSPTGGQPQHF. The CDR3 bases are TGTGCCAGCAGTCCAACAGGGGGCCAGCCCCAGCATTTT.

The chain has TRBV6-5 and TRBJ2-2; weak D call: TRBD2 (5 bases). The germline gives CDR1 MNHEY, CDR2 SVGAGI. V gave up 4 bases and J gave up 6 bases, with 12 bases separating them. The CDR3 is made up of 14 amino acids. The CDR3 DNA sequence: TGTGCCAGCAGTTTTACTAGAATCGCCGGGGAGCTGTTTTTT. Amino acids: CASSFTRIAGELFF.

This clone was counted a single time. The chain links TRBV27 to TRBJ1-1; D is ambiguous. V lost 8 bases, J lost 1 base, and 17 bases lay in between. Germline-derived CDR1 and CDR2 are MNHEY and SMNVEV (reference sequence). The CDR3 has 15 amino acids. The CDR3 nucleotides are TGTGCCAGCGGCCCTTTGCGGGAGTGGAACACTGAAGCTTTCTTT. Protein product: CASGPLREWNTEAFF.

Worth noting for this clone: The same CDR3 arises from other DNA sequences in this sample as well. The rearrangement uses TRBV28 and TRBJ1-2, with TRBD1 matching over 11 bases. Germline-derived CDR1 and CDR2 are MDHEN and SYDVKM. J gave up 4 bases and V 6 bases, and 7 bases lay outside the gene matches. The CDR3 spans 15 residues. The CDR3 protein is CASSLGTGGTYGYTF. CDR3 sequence (DNA): TGTGCCAGCAGCCTTGGGACAGGGGGTACCTATGGCTACACCTTC.

V and J are TRBV6-5 and TRBJ1-1; D unclear. The CDR3 spans 13 residues. Germline V CDR1 and CDR2: MNHEY, SVGAGI. Trimming removed 7 bases from V and 0 bases from J, with 9 bases in between. CDR3 loop: CASKPLMNTEAFF. The DNA of the CDR3 is TGTGCCAGCAAACCTCTAATGAACACTGAAGCTTTCTTT.

The V gene is TRBV5-1, the J gene TRBJ1-2; 8 nucleotides align to TRBD1. CDR1 SGHRS and CDR2 YFSETQ come from the germline V gene. The CDR3 totals 15 residues. V trimming: 1 base; J trimming: 3 bases; junction bases outside the gene matches: 5. The chain's CDR3 is CASSLPDREDYGYTF. CDR3 sequence (DNA): TGCGCCAGCAGCTTGCCGGACAGGGAGGACTATGGCTACACCTTC.

CDR3: CASSVEGQGKLYEQYF. CDR3 DNA: TGTGCCAGCAGCGTAGAGGGACAGGGCAAACTCTACGAGCAGTACTTC. The chain combines TRBV9 with TRBJ2-7, with 9 bases identical to TRBD1. V lost 0 bases and J lost 3; bases outside the gene matches: 7. The CDR3 length is 16 residues. Germline assignment: CDR1 SGDLS and CDR2 YYNGEE. Combining the CDR3 with reference TRBV9 and TRBJ2-7 gives the whole variable domain DSGVTQTPKHLITATGQRVTLRCSPRSGDLSVYWYQQSLDQGLQFLIQYYNGEERAKGNILERFSAQQFPDLHSELNLSSLELGDSALYFCASSVEGQGKLYEQYFGPGTRLTVT.

The chain employs TRBV18 and TRBJ1-1; tentative D call: TRBD1 (6 bases). This CDR3 region has 16 residues. Trimming removed 2 bases at V and 4 bases at J, with 17 bases between. The germline V gene has CDR1 KGHSH and CDR2 LQKENI. As DNA, the CDR3 is TGTGCCAGCTCACCATCAAACGGACAGAGGGGCACTGAAGCTTTCTTT. This sequence encodes CASSPSNGQRGTEAFF.

This clone has just a few counts. This rearrangement joins TRBV6-4 to TRBJ2-3, with TRBD2 matching 7 bases. Germline V lookup: CDR1 MRHNA, CDR2 SNTAGT. The CDR3 totals 16 residues. V lost 3 bases and J lost 6; bases outside the gene matches: 12. As DNA, the CDR3 is TGTGCCAGCAGTGAGAATAGGGGAGCGGGATTGGATACGCAGTATTTT. Its translation is CASSENRGAGLDTQYF.

The V gene is TRBV24-1, the J gene TRBJ1-6, with D perhaps matching TRBD1 (5 bases). Trimming stripped 4 bases from V and 6 bases from J, with 6 bases between. This CDR3 contains 13 residues. Germline V gives CDR1 KGHDR, CDR2 SFDVKD. CDR3 sequence: CATSETANSPLHF. Written as DNA, the CDR3 is TGTGCCACCAGTGAGACAGCTAATTCACCCCTCCACTTT.

As to this clone: The sample holds other DNA sequences that translate to the same CDR3. The rearrangement links TRBV6-5 to TRBJ2-1, with 13 bases fitting TRBD2. CDR1 and CDR2 from the germline V gene are MNHEY and SVGAGI. The CDR3 runs 15 residues. V shed 4 bases and J 7 bases; nucleotides not matched to a gene: 4. CDR3 sequence (DNA): TGTGCCAGCAGTTCAGGACTAGCGGGGGCAAATGAGCAGTTCTTC. Its protein is CASSSGLAGANEQFF.

This clone has only one observation. The chain couples TRBV7-2 to TRBJ2-7, with D tentatively TRBD1 (6 bases). Germline V gene lookup returns CDR1 SGHTA and CDR2 FQGNSA. CDR3 size: 14 residues. The germline V and J ends were trimmed by 3 bases and 0 bases, with 9 bases remaining between them. CDR3 loop: CASSFSQGSYEQYV. The CDR3 DNA is TGTGCCAGCAGCTTTTCACAGGGCTCCTACGAGCAGTACGTC.

The rearrangement uses TRBV6-5 and TRBJ2-7, with TRBD1 matching 7 bases. This CDR3 is built from 14 residues. CDR1 is MNHEY and CDR2 is SVGAGI in the germline V gene. With V trimmed by 4 bases and J by 2 bases, 5 bases remained unmatched. Here the CDR3 DNA reads TGTGCCAGCAGTTCAAGGACAGGTACCTACGAGCAGTACTTC. The encoded protein is CASSSRTGTYEQYF.

The chain carries TRBV28 and TRBJ1-5, with a weak D call TRBD1 (5 bases). From germline, CDR1 is MDHEN and CDR2 SYDVKM. This CDR3 is 15 amino acids long. Trimming stripped 2 bases from V and 4 bases from J, with 12 bases between. CDR3 in amino acids: CASSLGAGVNQPQHF. The CDR3 nucleotides are TGTGCCAGCAGTTTAGGCGCGGGGGTAAATCAGCCCCAGCATTTT.

This clone occurred a few times. The V call is TRBV2, the J call TRBJ2-7, with 11 bases lining up with TRBD1. Looked up from germline, CDR1 is SNHLY and CDR2 is FYNNEI. This CDR3 comprises 15 residues. Unmatched junction bases numbered 3, after V lost 5 bases and J lost 0 bases. The CDR3 DNA reads TGTGCCAGCAGTAGGACAGGGGGCTTCTCCTACGAGCAGTACGTC. This gives the protein CASSRTGGFSYEQYV.